This T cell receptor (beta chain) was sequenced during a study of CD49a tissue-resident CD8 T cells in human skin listed by TCRdb under 2017. Regarding the research as a whole: The study examined tissue-resident memory CD8+ T cell subsets in human skin defined by CD49a, CD69 and CD103 expression.

Turning to this clone: The antigen it binds to is not known. No much larger clone is present one base from it, and per-base qualities are unavailable.

The library was prepared using the immunoSEQ multiplex PCR assay. For the original study's pipeline: TCR V beta family usage frequencies were compared across the sorted blood, dermal and epidermal CD8+ T cell populations. TCRdb obtained this table from immuneACCESS and retained in-frame rearrangements with V and J assigned. These tables miss some clones; where compared with another copy, unresolved V genes account for less than half of the shortfall, and the remainder is unexplained. V and J calls and clone size are copied from that table; D and trimming were computed from the DNA. Within this sample are 850 to 1,300 clones, with around 80% of them counted one time only. Together, the top ten hold under 30% of the sample. For five healthy donors, CD8+ T cells were sorted from blood, dermis and epidermis, and the TCR beta CDR3 regions of these cells were analysed. Both blood and skin samples were provided by each TCR-sequenced donor, and all TCR-sequenced donors were healthy individuals. Sorting was used to isolate CD8+ T cell populations ahead of TCR beta sequencing. Before T cell analysis, skin was split into dermal and epidermal compartments.

Trimming at the junction amounts to 4 bases on V and 0 bases on J, and the germline ends lie 17 bases apart. CDR1 and CDR2 are drawn from the germline V gene: SGHRS, YFSETQ. Including the terminal cysteine and phenylalanine, the CDR3 comprises 16 residues. Only the CDR3 DNA stays, 48 bases, in frame from base 1. The sequence is built from TRBV5-1 and TRBJ2-7; TRBD2 is a weak D gene call, 5 bases matching. Source material: CD103- CD8+ T cells sorted from skin dermis. This TCR derives from a human donor in good health. The donor label of this sample is uncertain. DNA sequence: TGCGCCAGCAGCAGTTTTTGGGATGGGAGCTCCTACGAGCAGTACTTC. This gives the protein CASSSFWDGSSYEQYF.